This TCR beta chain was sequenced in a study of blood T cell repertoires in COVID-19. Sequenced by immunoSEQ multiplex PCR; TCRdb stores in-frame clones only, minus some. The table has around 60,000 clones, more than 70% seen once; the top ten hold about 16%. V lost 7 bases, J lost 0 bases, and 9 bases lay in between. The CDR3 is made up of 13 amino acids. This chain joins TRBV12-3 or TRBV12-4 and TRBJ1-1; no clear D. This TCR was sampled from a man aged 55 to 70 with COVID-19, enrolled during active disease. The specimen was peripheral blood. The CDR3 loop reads CASTSYVNTEAFF. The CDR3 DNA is TGTGCCAGCACCTCCTACGTGAACACTGAAGCTTTCTTT.